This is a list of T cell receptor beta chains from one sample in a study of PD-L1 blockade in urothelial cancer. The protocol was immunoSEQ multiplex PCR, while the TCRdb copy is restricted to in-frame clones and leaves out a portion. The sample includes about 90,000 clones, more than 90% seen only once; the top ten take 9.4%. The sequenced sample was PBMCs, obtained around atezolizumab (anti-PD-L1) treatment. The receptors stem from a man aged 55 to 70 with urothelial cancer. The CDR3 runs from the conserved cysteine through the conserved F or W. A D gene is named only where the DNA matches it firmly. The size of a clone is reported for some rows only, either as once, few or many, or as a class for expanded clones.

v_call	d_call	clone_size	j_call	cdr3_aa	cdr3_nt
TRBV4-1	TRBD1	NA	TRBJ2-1	CASSQEGTGVGNEQFF	TGCGCCAGCAGCCAAGAGGGGACAGGTGTTGGCAATGAGCAGTTCTTC
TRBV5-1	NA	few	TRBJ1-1	CASSLRGEEAFF	TGCGCCAGCAGCTTGCGGGGAGAGGAAGCTTTCTTT
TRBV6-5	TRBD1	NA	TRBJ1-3	CASRGGNTIYF	TGTGCCAGTCGAGGGGGCAACACCATATATTTT
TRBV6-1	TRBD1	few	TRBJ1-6	CASSGTGRSNSPLHF	TGTGCCAGCAGTGGGACAGGGAGGTCGAATTCACCCCTCCACTTT
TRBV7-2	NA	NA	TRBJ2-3	CASSYVSTDTQYF	TGTGCCAGCAGTTATGTTAGCACAGATACGCAGTATTTT
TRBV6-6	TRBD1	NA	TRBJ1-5	CASRWGTGGNQPQHF	TGTGCCAGCAGATGGGGGACAGGGGGAAATCAGCCCCAGCATTTT
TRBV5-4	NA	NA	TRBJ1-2	CASSFIGAHGYTF	TGTGCCAGCAGCTTTATAGGGGCCCATGGCTACACCTTC
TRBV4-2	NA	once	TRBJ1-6	CASSQGLSSYNSPLHF	TGTGCCAGCAGCCAGGGCCTTAGCTCCTATAATTCACCCCTCCACTTT
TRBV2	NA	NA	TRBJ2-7	CASTNEMAQTQYF	TGTGCCAGCACCAACGAGATGGCACAGACGCAGTACTTC
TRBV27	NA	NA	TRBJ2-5	CASSPLGGHETQYF	TGTGCCAGCAGTCCCCTCGGGGGGCACGAGACCCAGTACTTC
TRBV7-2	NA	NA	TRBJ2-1	CASSLVRPSDYNEQFF	TGTGCCAGCAGCTTAGTTCGACCGAGCGACTACAATGAGCAGTTCTTC
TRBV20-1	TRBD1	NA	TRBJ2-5	CSAPGGTQYF	TGCAGTGCGCCAGGGGGGACCCAGTACTTC
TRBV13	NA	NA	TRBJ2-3	CASTRLGSTDTQYF	TGTGCCAGCACCCGACTAGGCAGCACAGATACGCAGTATTTT
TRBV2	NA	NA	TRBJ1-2	CASSYRTLQAGGYTF	TGTGCCAGCAGTTACCGGACTCTCCAGGCGGGCGGCTACACCTTC
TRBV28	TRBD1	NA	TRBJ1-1	CASSPPDRVGTEAFF	TGTGCCAGCAGTCCACCTGACAGGGTGGGCACTGAAGCTTTCTTT
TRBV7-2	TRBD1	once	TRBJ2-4	CASSSRGLDIQYF	TGTGCCAGCAGCTCCAGGGGGCTTGACATTCAGTACTTC
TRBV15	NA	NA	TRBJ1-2	CATSTRTDYGYTF	TGTGCCACCAGCACACGGACAGATTATGGCTACACCTTC
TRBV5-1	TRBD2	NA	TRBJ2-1	CASSFYRTSGTTYNEQFF	TGCGCCAGCAGCTTTTATAGGACTAGCGGGACTACCTACAATGAGCAGTTCTTC
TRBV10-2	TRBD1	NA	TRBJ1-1	CASRGTGNTEAFF	TGCGCCAGCAGGGGGACAGGGAACACTGAAGCTTTCTTT
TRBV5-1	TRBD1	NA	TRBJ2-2	CASSLNPGQGESGELFF	TGCGCCAGCAGCTTGAACCCGGGACAGGGGGAATCCGGGGAGCTGTTTTTT
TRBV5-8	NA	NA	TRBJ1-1	CASSLFRGMSSEAFF	TGTGCCAGCAGCTTGTTCCGGGGGATGTCTTCGGAAGCTTTCTTT
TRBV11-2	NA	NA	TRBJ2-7	CASRERGGYEQYF	TGTGCCAGCAGGGAAAGGGGGGGGTACGAGCAGTACTTC
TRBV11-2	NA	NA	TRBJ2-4	CASSLEGPGIQNIQYF	TGTGCCAGCAGCTTAGAAGGACCCGGGATACAAAACATTCAGTACTTC
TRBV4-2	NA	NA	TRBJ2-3	CASSQGYSTDTQYF	TGTGCCAGCAGCCAAGGTTACTCCACAGATACGCAGTATTTT
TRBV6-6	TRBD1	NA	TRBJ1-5	CASSAGQDGQPQHF	TGTGCCAGCAGTGCAGGACAGGATGGGCAGCCCCAGCATTTT
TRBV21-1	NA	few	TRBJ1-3	CASSTRDSGNTIYF	TGTGCCAGCAGCACCAGGGACTCTGGAAACACCATATATTTT
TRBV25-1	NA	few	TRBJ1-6	CASSDSVQRPPLHF	TGTGCCAGCAGTGATTCCGTCCAGCGGCCACCCCTCCACTTT
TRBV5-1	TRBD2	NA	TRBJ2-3	CASSLGGAGSTDTQYF	TGCGCCAGCAGCTTGGGAGGAGCGGGGAGCACAGATACGCAGTATTTT
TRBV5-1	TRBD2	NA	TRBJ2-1	CASSTGTSHNEQFF	TGCGCCAGCAGCACGGGGACTAGTCATAATGAGCAGTTCTTC
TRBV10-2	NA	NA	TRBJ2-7	CASYGGSEQYF	TGCGCCAGCTATGGGGGCTCCGAGCAGTACTTC
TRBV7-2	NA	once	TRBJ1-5	CASSLGGPRVRQPQHF	TGTGCCAGCAGCTTAGGAGGTCCCAGGGTTCGGCAGCCCCAGCATTTT
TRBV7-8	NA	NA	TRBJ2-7	CASSSGQPGGEQYF	TGTGCCAGCAGTTCAGGACAGCCAGGAGGCGAGCAGTACTTC
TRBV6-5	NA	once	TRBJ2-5	CASRRTGSETQYF	TGTGCCAGCAGGCGAACAGGGTCGGAGACCCAGTACTTC
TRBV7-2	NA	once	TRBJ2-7	CASSMLTAYAYEQYF	TGTGCCAGCAGCATGTTAACTGCATACGCCTACGAGCAGTACTTC
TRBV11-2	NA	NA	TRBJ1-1	CASSLEQYTEAFF	TGTGCCAGCAGCTTAGAACAGTACACTGAAGCTTTCTTT
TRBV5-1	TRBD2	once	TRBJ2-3	CASSLRLAGSTDTQYF	TGCGCCAGCAGCTTGCGACTAGCGGGGAGCACAGATACGCAGTATTTT
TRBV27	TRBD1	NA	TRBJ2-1	CASSRTGYEQFF	TGTGCCAGCAGCCGGACAGGGTATGAGCAGTTCTTC
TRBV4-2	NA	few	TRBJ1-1	CASSQGMNTEAFF	TGTGCCAGCAGCCAAGGTATGAACACTGAAGCTTTCTTT
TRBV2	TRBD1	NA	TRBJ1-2	CASSDPGTGGAEGYTF	TGTGCCAGCAGTGATCCCGGGACAGGGGGCGCGGAGGGCTACACCTTC